These 12 T cell receptor beta chains were all obtained from the same sample, sequenced in a study of blood T cells in healthy people across ages. With a J-beta primer mix and a sample-barcoded 5' primer, a second PCR ran about 7 to 11 cycles. TCRdb called the 5' RACE reads again in MiXCR, with one record for every CDR3 protein. The sample contains about 1.8 million distinct CDR3 sequences, just under 50% of which appear only once. The sample taken for sequencing was blood. Receptors were obtained from a woman aged 40 to 50 in good health.

In its sample, this clonotype was seen a few times. This chain links TRBV14 with TRBJ1-5; TRBD1 matches at 8 bases. CDR3 size: 20 residues. Looked up from germline, CDR1 is SGHDN and CDR2 is FVKESK. The J segment lost 1 base and the V segment lost 0 bases, leaving 14 bases of the junction unmatched. The chain's CDR3 is CASSQDSGQGRRESNQPQHF. CDR3 nucleotide sequence: TGTGCCAGCAGCCAAGATTCCGGACAGGGCCGAAGAGAAAGCAATCAGCCCCAGCATTTT.

As DNA, the CDR3 is TGTGCCACCAGCAGAGATCACAACCCCGTAGCCCAGGACATTCAGTACTTC. It specifies CATSRDHNPVAQDIQYF. V and J are TRBV15 and TRBJ2-4; D is undetermined. This CDR3 is 17 amino acids long. The V end lost 0 bases, the J end lost 8 bases, and 20 bases lay between the germline ends. CDR1 and CDR2 from the germline V gene are LNHNV and YYDKDF (reference sequence). Complete variable domain (other parts from reference TRBV15 and TRBJ2-4): DAMVIQNPRYQVTQFGKPVTLSCSQTLNHNVMYWYQQKSSQAPKLLFHYYDKDFNNEADTPDNFQSRRPNTSFCFLDIRSPGLGDTAMYLCATSRDHNPVAQDIQYFGAGTRLSVL.

The chain carries TRBV28 and TRBJ2-4; tentative D call: TRBD2 (6 bases). The DNA end lines up better with TRBJ2-7; the J call may be wrong. Germline V lookup: CDR1 MDHEN, CDR2 SYDVKM. The CDR3 is made up of 15 amino acids. For the CDR3, the DNA is TGTGCCAGCAGTTTATCTCCCCGGGGGAGTCGCGAGCAGTACTTC. Its translation: CASSLSPRGSREQYF.

V usage is TRBV28 and J usage is TRBJ1-1; 7 nucleotides line up with TRBD1. Trimming removed 4 bases from V and 6 bases from J; junction bases left unmatched: 20. The CDR3 consists of 18 residues. Germline lookup yields CDR1 MDHEN and CDR2 SYDVKM. As DNA, the CDR3 is TGTGCCAGCAGTTGCCTTGAGTCAGGGGGACAATCATGTCCTGAAGCTTTCTTT. This codes for CASSCLESGGQSCPEAFF.

This clonotype has more than one count but fewer than ten. The chain links TRBV24-1 to TRBJ2-7, with D uncertain. Looked up from germline, CDR1 is KGHDR and CDR2 is SFDVKD. The length of the CDR3 is 16 residues. V was cut by 1 base and J by 2 bases, with 14 bases left in between. The CDR3 sequence is CATSDLSGGDPYEQYF. The CDR3 region has the DNA TGTGCCACCAGTGATTTATCGGGTGGTGACCCCTACGAGCAGTACTTC.

The chain uses TRBV4-3 and TRBJ1-6; the D is unclear. V was clipped by 3 bases and J by 4 bases, with 7 bases between them. The V gene's germline CDR1 is LGHNA and CDR2 YSLEER. This CDR3 comprises 14 residues. The CDR3 loop reads CASSHTQYNSPLHF. As DNA, the CDR3 is TGCGCCAGCAGCCATACACAGTATAATTCACCCCTCCACTTT.

The rearrangement joins TRBV5-1 to TRBJ2-5, with a tentative D call TRBD2 (6 bases). The CDR3 extends over 19 amino acids. Trimming took 2 bases from V and 2 from J, leaving 25 bases between them. Germline lookup yields CDR1 SGHRS and CDR2 YFSETQ. In DNA, the CDR3 is TGCGCCAGCAGCTTTTTGGGACTCTCCGGGGAGACTACACAAGAGACCCAGTACTTC. It encodes CASSFLGLSGETTQETQYF.

This clonotype was observed a handful of times. V usage is TRBV20-1 and J usage is TRBJ1-2; 10 bases map to TRBD1. The CDR3 loop spans 14 amino acids. Per the germline V gene, CDR1 is DFQATT and CDR2 is SNEGSKA (reference sequence). The V segment lost 4 bases and the J segment 8 bases; nucleotides outside the gene matches: 10. CDR3 amino acids: CSAMLDRGIGGYTF. DNA for the CDR3: TGCAGTGCTATGCTGGACAGGGGGATTGGGGGCTACACCTTC.

In the case of this clonotype: A junction end diverges from the germline sequence, so it may reflect a read error. For the CDR3, the DNA is TGTGCCAGCAGCCCCCGATCGATCGACAGGTGGACACCTAGCACAGAGACGCAGTATTTT. This sequence encodes CASSPRSIDRWTPSTETQYF. V and J are TRBV7-2 and TRBJ2-3; D is possibly TRBD1 (6 bases). CDR3 length equals 20 residues. CDR1 SGHTA and CDR2 FQGNSA come from the germline V gene.

The rearrangement links TRBV7-2 to TRBJ2-7; D is perhaps TRBD2 (6 bases). Germline V gene data show CDR1 as SGHTA and CDR2 as FQGNSA. This CDR3 spans 14 amino acids. The germline V and J ends were trimmed by 4 bases and 5 bases, with 15 bases remaining between them. DNA of the CDR3: TGTGCCAGCAGCTCTTCCGGGGGTCCGAACGAGCAGTACTTC. Translating it yields CASSSSGGPNEQYF.

The V gene is TRBV6-1, the J gene TRBJ2-6; no clear D. V lost 5 bases and J lost 2, with 13 bases in between. Germline assignment: CDR1 MNHNS and CDR2 SASEGT. The CDR3 has 16 amino acids. This CDR3 reads CASSRESSPGANVLTF. The CDR3 nucleotides read TGTGCCAGCAGTCGAGAATCGAGCCCTGGGGCCAACGTCCTGACTTTC.

Written as DNA, the CDR3 is TGTGCTAGTGGTTTTGAAGTCAATGAGCAGTTCTTC. Its translation: CASGFEVNEQFF. The chain is built from TRBV12-5 and TRBJ2-1; D is uncertain. The CDR3 covers 12 residues. Germline V gene lookup returns CDR1 LGHNT and CDR2 FRNRAP. Between the trimmed V and J ends, which lost 3 bases and 6 bases, there was a span of 6 bases.